This T cell receptor beta chain is from a study of PD-L1 blockade in urothelial cancer. Sequencing used immunoSEQ multiplex PCR; TCRdb keeps in-frame clones, though not all of them. The sample includes approximately 100,000 clones, 90% to 95% seen only once; the top ten take around 0.9%. From germline, CDR1 is MNHEY and CDR2 SMNVEV (reference sequence). With V trimmed by 5 bases and J by 2 bases, 9 bases remained unmatched. The CDR3 loop spans 16 amino acids. V and J are TRBV27 and TRBJ2-3; 8 bases line up with TRBD1. This sequence was found in a woman over 75 with urothelial cancer. Sequenced here: PBMCs, sampled around atezolizumab (anti-PD-L1) treatment. The CDR3 reads CASSRPRDRTTDTQYF. The CDR3 nucleotides are TGTGCCAGCAGTCGCCCCCGGGACAGGACCACAGATACGCAGTATTTT.